The 22 T cell receptor beta chains below come from one sample, sequenced in a study of blood T cell repertoires in COVID-19. Sequencing was performed with immunoSEQ multiplex PCR; in TCRdb, only in-frame clones are kept and a portion is missing. The table records around 340,000 clones, approximately 86% of them present only once. Sample: peripheral blood. These receptors came from a woman in her fifties or sixties with COVID-19, enrolled during active disease.

The chain couples TRBV7-2 to TRBJ1-2; D uncertain. The CDR3 spans 15 residues. Looked up from germline, CDR1 is SGHTA and CDR2 is FQGNSA. Trimming pared 1 base from V and 3 bases from J, leaving 12 bases between. CDR3 bases: TGTGCCAGCAGCTTAGACAGTTCCCCCTACTATGGCTACACCTTC. Its protein is CASSLDSSPYYGYTF. The complete variable domain, with remaining parts taken from reference TRBV7-2 and TRBJ1-2, reads GAGVSQSPSNKVTEKGKDVELRCDPISGHTALYWYRQSLGQGLEFLIYFQGNSAPDKSGLPSDRFSAERTGGSVSTLTIQRTQQEDSAVYLCASSLDSSPYYGYTFGSGTRLTVV.

The chain couples TRBV27 to TRBJ2-2, with D perhaps matching TRBD2 (6 bases). There are 13 residues in the CDR3. Germline V gives CDR1 MNHEY, CDR2 SMNVEV (reference sequence). Trimming took 2 bases from V and 6 from J, leaving 7 bases between them. The CDR3 DNA reads as TGTGCCAGCAGTTTAGCGGGGTCCGGGGAGCTGTTTTTT. It translates to CASSLAGSGELFF.

The gene calls are TRBV19 and TRBJ1-1, with TRBD1 as a possible D gene (6 bases). Germline V gene sequence: CDR1 LNHDA, CDR2 SQIVND (reference sequence). The V gene lost 10 bases and the J gene lost 1 base, with 16 bases spanning the gap. This CDR3 region has 14 residues. The chain's CDR3 is CATEGGQKNTEAFF. The CDR3 nucleotides read TGTGCCACCGAGGGGGGGCAGAAGAACACTGAAGCTTTCTTT.

The chain joins TRBV6-2 or TRBV6-3 to TRBJ2-7, with 10 bases lining up with TRBD2. CDR3 length: 16 residues. In germline, CDR1 is MNHEY, CDR2 SVGEGT. V lost 5 bases to trimming and J lost 7 bases; unmatched junction nucleotides: 14. In nucleotides, the CDR3 is TGTGCCAGCAGTATTAGGAATGGACTAGCGGAAGGGGAGCAGTACTTC. Translation gives CASSIRNGLAEGEQYF.

This clone appeared once. The chain has TRBV5-1 and TRBJ1-5, with unresolved D. Germline CDR1 SGHRS, CDR2 YFSETQ. The CDR3 length is 13 residues. V lost 1 base to trimming and J lost 4 bases, with 6 bases between them. This chain's CDR3 is CASSLSLNQPQHF. The CDR3 DNA reads as TGCGCCAGCAGCTTGTCCCTAAATCAGCCCCAGCATTTT.

CDR3 nucleotides: TGTGCCAGCAGCTTAGCGCCTAGCGGGGGGGCAGAGACCCAGTACTTC. It specifies CASSLAPSGGAETQYF. The J gene is TRBJ2-5, the V gene TRBV7-6, with 12 bases identical to TRBD2. The junction had 3 bases not matched to a gene; V was cut back by 0 bases and J by 4 bases. The CDR3 sequence is 16 residues long. The germline V gene has CDR1 SGHVS and CDR2 FNYEAQ.

The chain uses TRBV7-9 and TRBJ1-2, with D unresolved. V lost 4 bases and J lost 2, with 20 bases in between. The V gene's germline CDR1 is SEHNR and CDR2 FQNEAQ (reference sequence). CDR3 length: 17 residues. The CDR3 sequence: CASSSPPWEGRNYGYTF. The CDR3 DNA reads as TGTGCCAGCAGCTCACCACCCTGGGAGGGCAGGAACTATGGCTACACCTTC.

This clone was observed once. The J gene is TRBJ2-3, the V gene TRBV5-1; a weak D match, TRBD1 (5 bases). Germline-derived CDR1 and CDR2 are SGHRS and YFSETQ. The CDR3 has 13 residues. V was trimmed by 4 bases and J by 2 bases, leaving 8 bases between them. CDR3 region: CASSQDNTDTQYF. DNA of the CDR3: TGCGCCAGCAGCCAGGACAACACAGATACGCAGTATTTT.

This clone was recorded once. V usage is TRBV25-1 and J usage is TRBJ1-5, with D unclear. Germline lookup yields CDR1 MGHDK and CDR2 SYGVNS. The CDR3 runs to 13 residues. Trimming stripped 4 bases from V and 5 bases from J, with 9 bases between. This chain's CDR3 is CASSGGAHQPQHF. The DNA of the CDR3 is TGTGCCAGCAGTGGGGGAGCCCATCAGCCCCAGCATTTT.

The J gene is TRBJ2-3, the V gene TRBV5-8; no clear D gene. From germline, CDR1 is SGHTS and CDR2 YDEGEE. This CDR3 contains 14 residues. Trimming took off 0 bases at V and 1 base at J, with 6 bases between the two ends. This CDR3 is CASSLDRGTDTQYF. In nucleotides, the CDR3 is TGTGCCAGCAGCTTGGACCGAGGCACAGATACGCAGTATTTT. The entire variable domain, with the rest obtained from reference TRBV5-8 and TRBJ2-3, is as follows: EAGVTQSPTHLIKTRGQQATLRCSPISGHTSVYWYQQALGLGLQFLLWYDEGEERNRGNFPPRFSGRQFPNYSSELNVNALELEDSALYLCASSLDRGTDTQYFGPGTRLTVL.

V and J are TRBV19 and TRBJ2-5; 8 bases align to TRBD2. This CDR3 has 16 residues. With 3 bases clipped from V and 2 bases from J, the junction kept 8 bases outside the gene matches. CDR1 and CDR2 from the germline V gene are LNHDA and SQIVND (reference sequence). CDR3 residues: CASSILSGGFQETQYF. The CDR3 nucleotides read TGTGCCAGTAGTATTTTGAGCGGGGGATTTCAAGAGACCCAGTACTTC.

The chain's CDR3 is CAWSLAVSTDTQYF. CDR3 nucleotides: TGTGCCTGGAGTCTGGCGGTGAGCACAGATACGCAGTATTTT. V gene TRBV30 combines with J gene TRBJ2-3; D is unclear. Trimming took off 2 bases at V and 0 bases at J, with 9 bases between the two ends. Germline CDR1 is GTSNPN and CDR2 is SVGIG (reference sequence). The CDR3 runs 14 residues.

This clone was counted a few times. V is TRBV6-6 and J is TRBJ1-2; 7 bases line up with TRBD1. V trimming: 5 bases; J trimming: 8 bases; junction bases outside the gene matches: 8. This CDR3 has 13 residues. Germline values: CDR1 MNHNY, CDR2 SVGAGI (reference sequence). Written as DNA, the CDR3 is TGTGCCAGCAGTCCTACAGGGGTATTGGGCTACACCTTC. Protein sequence: CASSPTGVLGYTF.

The chain links TRBV7-2 to TRBJ2-1; 8 nucleotides match TRBD2. The CDR3 loop spans 16 amino acids. V dropped 5 bases and J dropped 1; count of bases not matched to a gene: 7. Per germline, CDR1 SGHTA and CDR2 FQGNSA. CDR3 loop: CASSKLAGASYNEQFF. In nucleotides, the CDR3 is TGTGCCAGCAGCAAGCTAGCGGGTGCGTCCTACAATGAGCAGTTCTTC.

In this sample, this clone turned up a few times. The CDR3 DNA follows: TGTGCCAGCAGTGGCGACGGGGATGGCGGTGGCTACACCTTC. Translated, it gives CASSGDGDGGGYTF. This chain uses TRBV2 with TRBJ1-2; D call uncertain. CDR3 length: 14 residues. Germline V lookup: CDR1 SNHLY, CDR2 FYNNEI. V was clipped by 4 bases and J by 7 bases, with 16 bases between them.

The chain couples TRBV27 to TRBJ2-5, with D possibly being TRBD2 (6 bases). V lost 0 bases to trimming and J lost 5 bases, with 13 bases between them. Germline CDR1 and CDR2: MNHEY and SMNVEV (reference sequence). The CDR3 loop spans 15 amino acids. As DNA, the CDR3 is TGTGCCAGCAGTTTATCCGGGACTCCGAGGGAGACCCAGTACTTC. This codes for CASSLSGTPRETQYF.

This clone was seen only a few times. The V and J genes are TRBV6-5 and TRBJ1-3; the D gene is possibly TRBD1 (5 bases). The length of the CDR3 is 15 residues. V was shortened by 0 bases and J by 4 bases, with 10 bases between the two germline ends. Germline CDR1 reads MNHEY; CDR2 reads SVGAGI. The CDR3 is CASSYSPGQGNTIYF. Here the CDR3 DNA reads TGTGCCAGCAGTTACTCGCCAGGGCAAGGAAACACCATATATTTT.

The rearrangement uses TRBV5-1 and TRBJ1-6; perhaps TRBD1 as D (6 bases). The CDR3 is 15 amino acids. V lost 0 bases and J 6 bases, leaving 10 bases between the germline ends. CDR1 and CDR2 from the germline V gene are SGHRS and YFSETQ. The CDR3 DNA reads TGCGCCAGCAGCTTGGCCCGAGGGGGTAATTCACCCCTCCACTTT. Residues: CASSLARGGNSPLHF. Looking up the rest from reference TRBV5-1 and TRBJ1-6 gives the full variable domain: KAGVTQTPRYLIKTRGQQVTLSCSPISGHRSVSWYQQTPGQGLQFLFEYFSETQRNKGNFPGRFSGRQFSNSRSEMNVSTLELGDSALYLCASSLARGGNSPLHFGNGTRLTVT.

The chain joins TRBV3-1 (or the pseudogene TRBV3-2) to TRBJ2-3, with TRBD2 as a possible D gene (6 bases). Between the trimmed V and J ends, which lost 4 bases and 2 bases, there was a span of 16 bases. The CDR3 is made up of 16 amino acids. Germline CDR1 and CDR2: LGHDT and YNNKEL (reference sequence). DNA of the CDR3: TGTGCCAGCAGCCCAAGTTGGGGGGTTTCCACAGATACGCAGTATTTT. Its protein product is CASSPSWGVSTDTQYF.

The V gene is TRBV19, the J gene TRBJ1-3; a possible D gene is TRBD1 (5 bases). V shed 4 bases and J shed 0 bases, with 10 bases lying between them. The CDR3 runs to 15 residues. Germline CDR1 and CDR2: LNHDA and SQIVND (reference sequence). The CDR3 loop reads CASSRPGPSGNTIYF. The CDR3 DNA reads TGTGCCAGTAGTAGGCCAGGGCCCTCTGGAAACACCATATATTTT. Combining the CDR3 with reference TRBV19 and TRBJ1-3 gives the whole variable domain DGGITQSPKYLFRKEGQNVTLSCEQNLNHDAMYWYRQDPGQGLRLIYYSQIVNDFQKGDIAEGYSVSREKKESFPLTVTSAQKNPTAFYLCASSRPGPSGNTIYFGEGSWLTVV.

The CDR3 region is CASRRQGWSNQPQHF. CDR3 nucleotide sequence: TGTGCCAGCAGGAGACAGGGCTGGAGCAATCAGCCCCAGCATTTT. The chain joins TRBV6-5 to TRBJ1-5, with 7 bases aligning to TRBD1. Germline-derived CDR1 and CDR2 are MNHEY and SVGAGI. The CDR3 is 15 residues long. Trimming removed 6 bases from V and 1 base from J; junction bases left unmatched: 6.

V gene TRBV7-3 combines with J gene TRBJ2-1; 8 bases map to TRBD2. The CDR3 runs to 14 residues. Germline V lookup: CDR1 SGHTA, CDR2 FQGTGA. V was clipped by 3 bases and J by 6 bases; unmatched bases: 4. Here the CDR3 DNA reads TGTGCCAGCAGCTTCCCGGGGGGGCTCAATGAGCAGTTCTTC. Amino acid sequence: CASSFPGGLNEQFF.